Below are 32 T cell receptor beta chains sequenced from a single sample in a study of blood T cells in healthy people across ages. A second PCR, run for about 7 to 11 cycles, used a sample-barcoded 5' primer plus a J-beta primer mix. Using its own MiXCR run on the 5' RACE reads, TCRdb lists one record per CDR3 protein. The sample yields around 1,700,000 distinct CDR3 sequences, 28% seen once. The source material was blood. All receptors come from a woman in her 30s in good health.

This clonotype appeared a few times. The chain joins TRBV4-3 to TRBJ1-2; D unresolved. CDR3 length: 12 amino acids. The germline V gene has CDR1 LGHNA and CDR2 YSLEER. V lost 3 bases, J lost 8 bases, and 10 bases lay in between. In nucleotides, the CDR3 is TGCGCCAGCAGCCACCCCTTAGAAGGCTACACCTTC. Translated, it gives CASSHPLEGYTF.

This clonotype was seen at least ten times. The chain employs TRBV24-1 and TRBJ2-5, with 7 bases matching TRBD1. Germline V gene sequence: CDR1 KGHDR, CDR2 SFDVKD. The trim removed 3 bases at V and 1 base at J, leaving 4 bases unmatched. CDR3 length: 15 residues. This chain's CDR3 is CATSDRRDSQETQYF. CDR3 DNA: TGTGCCACCAGTGATCGCCGGGACAGCCAAGAGACCCAGTACTTC.

The chain recombines TRBV6-2 or TRBV6-3 with TRBJ2-3; TRBD1 is a possible D gene (6 bases). The V gene lost 5 bases and the J gene lost 7 bases, with 19 bases spanning the gap. The CDR3 is made up of 15 amino acids. Germline V gene lookup returns CDR1 MNHEY and CDR2 SVGEGT. CDR3 sequence (DNA): TGTGCCAGCAGTCGATCTGGAGAGAGGGGGAATACGCAGTATTTT. Its protein product is CASSRSGERGNTQYF.

Comments on this clonotype: Sequence at one end of the junction differs from germline and may be a read error. V and J are TRBV14 and TRBJ1-1; the D gene is possibly TRBD1 (5 bases). The CDR3 spans 16 residues. Germline CDR1 is SGHDN and CDR2 is FVKESK. The DNA of the CDR3 is TGTGCCAGCAGCCAAGGATGGGTCGGGACGGTCACTGAGGCTTTCTTT. Amino acids: CASSQGWVGTVTEAFF.

The rearrangement uses TRBV25-1 and TRBJ2-3; 7 bases map to TRBD2. This CDR3 is built from 16 residues. The J segment lost 6 bases and the V segment lost 6 bases, leaving 15 bases of the junction unmatched. The germline gives CDR1 MGHDK, CDR2 SYGVNS. This chain's CDR3 is CASRTQGGGASDTQYF. As DNA, the CDR3 is TGTGCCAGCAGAACCCAAGGCGGGGGAGCGTCGGATACGCAGTATTTT.

This clonotype was picked up many times. V is TRBV11-2 and J is TRBJ1-5; D is unresolved. The V end was cut by 4 bases, the J end by 4 bases, with 11 bases between. The CDR3 is 14 amino acids. Germline loops: CDR1 SGHAT, CDR2 FQNNGV. CDR3 in amino acids: CASSSGPRNQPQHF. The CDR3 DNA reads TGTGCCAGCAGCTCCGGGCCCCGAAATCAGCCCCAGCATTTT.

This clonotype was observed a few times. J is TRBJ2-1 and V is TRBV5-1; D not resolved. V lost 3 bases, J lost 9 bases, and 22 bases lay in between. The CDR3 sequence is 16 residues long. Germline V gene lookup returns CDR1 SGHRS and CDR2 YFSETQ. The DNA of the CDR3 is TGCGCCAGCAGCTCGGTTGGTGCTTCGCAAGTGGGTGAGCAGTTCTTC. Translating it yields CASSSVGASQVGEQFF. Based on the CDR3 plus reference TRBV5-1 and TRBJ2-1, the full variable domain is KAGVTQTPRYLIKTRGQQVTLSCSPISGHRSVSWYQQTPGQGLQFLFEYFSETQRNKGNFPGRFSGRQFSNSRSEMNVSTLELGDSALYLCASSSVGASQVGEQFFGPGTRLTVL.

V and J are TRBV7-9 and TRBJ2-3; 11 bases agree with TRBD2. CDR3 length: 20 amino acids. Trimming removed 1 base from V and 2 bases from J; junction bases left unmatched: 14. Per germline, CDR1 SEHNR and CDR2 FQNEAQ (reference sequence). The CDR3 protein is CASSLGKLAGAESNTDTQYF. DNA of the CDR3: TGTGCCAGCAGCTTAGGTAAACTAGCGGGAGCGGAGAGTAACACAGATACGCAGTATTTT.

The table lists this clonotype with a few counts. The rearrangement uses TRBV20-1 and TRBJ2-1, with 7 bases matching TRBD1. The CDR3 runs to 16 residues. Germline CDR1 reads DFQATT; CDR2 reads SNEGSKA (reference sequence). The junction had 14 bases not matched to a gene; V was cut back by 3 bases and J by 6 bases. CDR3 sequence: CSASPILGQLGNEQFF. Here the CDR3 DNA reads TGCAGTGCTAGCCCGATTTTGGGACAGTTGGGCAATGAGCAGTTCTTC.

This clonotype was recorded a few times. J is TRBJ2-7 and V is TRBV9, with unresolved D. The CDR3 consists of 14 residues. CDR1 is SGDLS and CDR2 is YYNGEE in the germline V gene. V was pared by 3 bases and J by 2 bases, with 12 bases between. CDR3 sequence: CASSASGYAYEQYF. CDR3 sequence (DNA): TGTGCCAGCAGCGCATCGGGCTACGCCTACGAGCAGTACTTC.

V gene TRBV7-9 combines with J gene TRBJ1-1; possible D gene TRBD1, 5 bases. This CDR3 is 13 amino acids long. From germline, CDR1 is SEHNR and CDR2 FQNEAQ (reference sequence). Trimming pared 6 bases from V and 6 bases from J, leaving 14 bases between. The CDR3 reads CASRSGILAEAFF. DNA for the CDR3: TGTGCCAGCAGATCAGGGATCTTGGCTGAAGCTTTCTTT.

The chain has TRBV7-9 and TRBJ1-4; 8 bases are a match to TRBD1. The CDR3 loop spans 15 amino acids. From germline, CDR1 is SEHNR and CDR2 FQNEAQ (reference sequence). The junction had 2 bases not matched to a gene; V was cut back by 2 bases and J by 3 bases. The CDR3 region is CASSLSGQANEKLFF. CDR3 in DNA: TGTGCCAGCAGCTTATCGGGACAGGCTAATGAAAAACTGTTTTTT.

V and J are TRBV18 and TRBJ2-3; D is unresolved. V was trimmed by 3 bases and J by 9 bases, leaving 10 bases between them. Germline loops: CDR1 KGHSH, CDR2 LQKENI. The CDR3 sequence is 12 residues long. The CDR3 bases are TGTGCCAGCTCACCTCTAGGAACCACGCAGTATTTT. It yields the protein CASSPLGTTQYF. Based on the CDR3 plus reference TRBV18 and TRBJ2-3, the full variable domain is NAGVMQNPRHLVRRRGQEARLRCSPMKGHSHVYWYRQLPEEGLKFMVYLQKENIIDESGMPKERFSAEFPKEGPSILRIQQVVRGDSAAYFCASSPLGTTQYFGPGTRLTVL.

This clonotype was recorded a few times. The chain joins TRBV28 to TRBJ2-1, with 9 bases aligning to TRBD2. The germline CDR1 and CDR2 sequences are MDHEN and SYDVKM. J was trimmed by 9 bases and V by 5 bases; bases with no gene match: 8. The CDR3 has 14 amino acids. CDR3 sequence (DNA): TGTGCCAGCAGTACCCTCGGGACTAGCTCTGAGCAGTTCTTC. Protein sequence: CASSTLGTSSEQFF. Using reference TRBV28 and TRBJ2-1 for the parts outside the CDR3, the full variable domain is DVKVTQSSRYLVKRTGEKVFLECVQDMDHENMFWYRQDPGLGLRLIYFSYDVKMKEKGDIPEGYSVSREKKERFSLILESASTNQTSMYLCASSTLGTSSEQFFGPGTRLTVL.

This clonotype came up many times. J is TRBJ2-1 and V is TRBV6-5, with D perhaps being TRBD1 or TRBD2 (5 bases each). The ends were cut back, 2 bases at V and 9 bases at J, with 8 bases in the middle. CDR1 MNHEY and CDR2 SVGAGI come from the germline V gene. There are 12 residues in the CDR3. CDR3 region: CASSYTGTEQFF. The CDR3 nucleotides are TGTGCCAGCAGTTACACCGGGACTGAGCAGTTCTTC.

Remarks on this clonotype: At one boundary the junction diverges from the germline segment, which might be a read error. This chain uses TRBV29-1 with TRBJ2-1; TRBD2 is a possible D gene (6 bases). The CDR3 runs 14 residues. Germline CDR1 and CDR2: SQVTM and ANQGSEA. The chain's CDR3 is CSVTGVGRLNGQFF. The CDR3, as DNA: TGCAGCGTGACGGGGGTCGGCAGACTGAATGGGCAGTTCTTC.

This clonotype was picked up a small number of times. The chain couples TRBV11-2 to TRBJ2-7; the D gene is possibly TRBD1 (6 bases). Germline V gene sequence: CDR1 SGHAT, CDR2 FQNNGV. Trimming left V 4 bases short and J 6 bases short, with 16 bases between. The CDR3 is made up of 14 amino acids. CDR3 nucleotides: TGTGCCAGCAGCTCCACCGGGACACCAGGCGAGCAGTACTTC. It codes for CASSSTGTPGEQYF. Supplemented by reference TRBV11-2 and TRBJ2-7, the full variable domain reads EAGVAQSPRYKIIEKRQSVAFWCNPISGHATLYWYQQILGQGPKLLIQFQNNGVVDDSQLPKDRFSAERLKGVDSTLKIQPAKLEDSAVYLCASSSTGTPGEQYFGPGTRLTVT.

This clonotype was detected ten times or more. V and J are TRBV5-6 and TRBJ1-2, with D possibly matching TRBD1 (5 bases). Trimming pared 0 bases from V and 5 bases from J, leaving 11 bases between. The CDR3 totals 14 residues. The germline V gene encodes CDR1 SGHDT and CDR2 YYEEEE. CDR3 region: CASSLEQDLYGYTF. The CDR3 DNA reads as TGTGCCAGCAGCTTGGAACAGGACCTATATGGCTACACCTTC.

This clonotype was detected a few times. The DNA for the CDR3 is TGCGCCAGCAATTCTAGGTCCGACGGGCACAGGTCATCCGACGGGCACAATGAGCAGTTCTTC. This gives the protein CASNSRSDGHRSSDGHNEQFF. The chain uses TRBV5-1 and TRBJ2-1; possibly TRBD1 for D (5 bases). In germline, CDR1 is SGHRS, CDR2 YFSETQ. The V and J ends lost 6 bases and 5 bases respectively, with 36 bases between them. This CDR3 is 21 amino acids long. The entire variable domain, with the rest obtained from reference TRBV5-1 and TRBJ2-1, is as follows: KAGVTQTPRYLIKTRGQQVTLSCSPISGHRSVSWYQQTPGQGLQFLFEYFSETQRNKGNFPGRFSGRQFSNSRSEMNVSTLELGDSALYLCASNSRSDGHRSSDGHNEQFFGPGTRLTVL.

This chain connects TRBV5-1 to TRBJ2-7; D is undetermined. The CDR3 has 13 residues. Germline V gene data show CDR1 as SGHRS and CDR2 as YFSETQ. V lost 6 bases, J lost 2 bases, and 12 bases lay in between. In DNA form, the CDR3 reads TGCGCCAGCACCGACACGGGCCCCTACGAGCAGTACTTC. This gives the protein CASTDTGPYEQYF.

This clonotype was picked up many times. The chain links TRBV7-2 to TRBJ2-5; no clear D gene. This CDR3 spans 14 amino acids. Germline V gives CDR1 SGHTA, CDR2 FQGNSA. Trimming removed 5 bases at V and 5 bases at J, with 15 bases between. The CDR3 DNA reads TGTGCCAGCAGCCCTTGGACCCATACGGAGACCCAGTACTTC. Its translation: CASSPWTHTETQYF.

The genes are TRBV12-3 or TRBV12-4 and TRBJ1-5, with D perhaps TRBD1 (6 bases). The CDR3 covers 15 residues. V gave up 1 base and J gave up 4 bases, with 11 bases separating them. The CDR3 spells CASSLGSTGNQPQHF. The CDR3 bases are TGTGCCAGCAGTTTAGGGTCAACAGGGAATCAGCCCCAGCATTTT.

This clonotype was counted only a few times. CDR3 in amino acids: CASSSSSPGADTQYF. The CDR3 DNA reads as TGCGCCAGCAGCTCGTCCTCACCGGGGGCAGATACGCAGTATTTT. V and J are TRBV5-1 and TRBJ2-3; the D gene is possibly TRBD2 (6 bases). Germline V CDR1 and CDR2: SGHRS, YFSETQ. The V end was cut by 3 bases, the J end by 4 bases, with 15 bases between. CDR3 length equals 15 residues.

This rearrangement joins TRBV9 to TRBJ2-2; D call uncertain. CDR1 SGDLS and CDR2 YYNGEE come from the germline V gene. The CDR3 loop spans 14 amino acids. V lost 0 bases and J lost 6, with 9 bases in between. The CDR3 DNA sequence: TGTGCCAGCAGCGTAGGGGGTCTGGCCGGGGAGCTGTTTTTT. It specifies CASSVGGLAGELFF.

A remark on this clonotype: Relative to the germline gene, one junction end is altered; a read error may explain this. This chain connects TRBV10-2 to TRBJ1-5; D is undetermined. The CDR3 runs 13 residues. Germline values: CDR1 WSHSY, CDR2 SAAADI. In nucleotides, the CDR3 is TGCGCCACCCGGCGATGGGAAAACCAGCTCCAGCATTTT. Protein sequence: CATRRWENQLQHF.

This clonotype was detected ten times or more. CDR3 in amino acids: CAISDTQAGASYEQYF. The CDR3 DNA follows: TGTGCCATCAGCGATACCCAAGCGGGAGCTTCCTACGAGCAGTACTTC. The V gene is TRBV10-3, the J gene TRBJ2-7; 8 positions match TRBD2. The J segment lost 1 base and the V segment lost 6 bases, leaving 11 bases of the junction unmatched. CDR3 length: 16 amino acids. Germline V lookup: CDR1 ENHRY, CDR2 SYGVKD.

The rearrangement links TRBV11-2 to TRBJ2-1; D unclear. The length of the CDR3 is 15 residues. Trimming removed 5 bases from V and 8 bases from J, with 19 bases in between. Germline V gene data show CDR1 as SGHAT and CDR2 as FQNNGV. The CDR3 nucleotides are TGTGCCAGCAGCGCCTTATTGCAGGTCCGGGATGAGCAGTTCTTC. Residues: CASSALLQVRDEQFF. Filled out from reference TRBV11-2 and TRBJ2-1, the complete variable domain reads EAGVAQSPRYKIIEKRQSVAFWCNPISGHATLYWYQQILGQGPKLLIQFQNNGVVDDSQLPKDRFSAERLKGVDSTLKIQPAKLEDSAVYLCASSALLQVRDEQFFGPGTRLTVL.

This clonotype has just a few counts. The chain links TRBV6-6 to TRBJ2-7; D unclear. The CDR3 extends over 13 amino acids. V lost 0 bases, J lost 7 bases, and 10 bases lay in between. CDR1 and CDR2 (germline): MNHNY, SVGAGI (reference sequence). CDR3: CASSYSTPQEQYF. DNA of the CDR3: TGTGCCAGCAGTTACTCGACCCCTCAGGAGCAGTACTTC.

This clonotype turned up a few times. A much larger clonotype is one base distant, so this may be a read error. The V gene is TRBV15, the J gene TRBJ2-1; 10 nucleotides align to TRBD2. Germline V gene lookup returns CDR1 LNHNV and CDR2 YYDKDF (reference sequence). This CDR3 has 15 residues. With V trimmed by 5 bases and J by 7 bases, 8 bases remained unmatched. The CDR3 coding sequence is TGTGCCACCAGCGGAAGAGCGGGAGGGCCGAATGAGCAGTTCTTC. Encoded protein: CATSGRAGGPNEQFF.

Concerning this clonotype itself: A read error is possible here, since a much larger clone lies one base away. The V call is TRBV12-3 or TRBV12-4, the J call TRBJ1-4, with D uncertain. The CDR3 extends over 12 amino acids. In DNA, the CDR3 is TGTACCAGCAGCAACAGAGGGGAAAAACTGTTTTTT. Translated, it gives CTSSNRGEKLFF.

This clonotype occurred many times. The V and J genes are TRBV5-1 and TRBJ2-5, with D uncertain. Germline V lookup: CDR1 SGHRS, CDR2 YFSETQ. The CDR3 loop spans 13 amino acids. V was cut by 1 base and J by 5 bases, with 9 bases left in between. This CDR3 reads CASSLTGMETQYF. Here the CDR3 DNA reads TGCGCCAGCAGCTTGACGGGTATGGAGACCCAGTACTTC. The full variable domain, its missing parts supplied by reference TRBV5-1 and TRBJ2-5, is KAGVTQTPRYLIKTRGQQVTLSCSPISGHRSVSWYQQTPGQGLQFLFEYFSETQRNKGNFPGRFSGRQFSNSRSEMNVSTLELGDSALYLCASSLTGMETQYFGPGTRLLVL.

Points on this clonotype: A much more abundant neighbour one base away suggests this may be a read error. V usage is TRBV15 and J usage is TRBJ1-1; D possibly corresponds to TRBD1 (5 bases). Germline CDR1 is LNHNV and CDR2 is YYDKDF (reference sequence). This CDR3 spans 15 amino acids. The ends were cut back, 1 base at V and 6 bases at J, with 15 bases in the middle. The CDR3 DNA reads as TGTGCCACCAGCAGAGTCATTGGAGGGGCCGCTGAAGCTTTCTTT. As protein: CATSRVIGGAAEAFF.